This T cell receptor beta chain emerged from a study of T cells in Graves' hyperthyroidism and ophthalmopathy. Overall study results and limits: In blood, most of the thyroid clonotypes expanded above 0.001 were also present.

Amplified TCR beta CDR3 regions derived from RNA transcripts. With the HTBI primer set, the TCR CDR3 went through a first round of RT-PCR. TCRdb reprocessed the multiplex PCR reads with MiXCR, giving one entry per CDR3 protein. The profile shows over 350,000 distinct CDR3 sequences, roughly 13% of them singletons. Ten or more counts support this clonotype. Its specificity is not known. The sample comprised blood. This sequence was found in a man in his fifties with Graves' ophthalmopathy.

The CDR3 nucleotides read TGTGCCAGCAGCCCAACTAGCGGGAGGTACAATGAGCAGTTCTTC. It specifies CASSPTSGRYNEQFF. The J gene is TRBJ2-1, the V gene TRBV7-3; 12 positions match TRBD2. V lost 5 bases, J lost 4 bases, and 3 bases stayed unmatched. The CDR3 has 15 amino acids. Germline lookup yields CDR1 SGHTA and CDR2 FQGTGA.